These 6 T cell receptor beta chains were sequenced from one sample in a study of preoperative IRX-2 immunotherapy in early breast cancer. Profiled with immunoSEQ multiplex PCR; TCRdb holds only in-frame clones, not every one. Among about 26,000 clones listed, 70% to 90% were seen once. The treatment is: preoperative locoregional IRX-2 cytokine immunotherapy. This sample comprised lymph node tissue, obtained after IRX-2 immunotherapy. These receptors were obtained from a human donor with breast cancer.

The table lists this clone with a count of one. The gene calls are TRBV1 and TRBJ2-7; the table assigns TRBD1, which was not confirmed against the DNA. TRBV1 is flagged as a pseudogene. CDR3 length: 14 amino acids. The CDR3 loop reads CASSQRQGSYEQYV. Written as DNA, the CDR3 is TGCGCCAGCAGCCAACGACAGGGTTCCTACGAGCAGTACGTC.

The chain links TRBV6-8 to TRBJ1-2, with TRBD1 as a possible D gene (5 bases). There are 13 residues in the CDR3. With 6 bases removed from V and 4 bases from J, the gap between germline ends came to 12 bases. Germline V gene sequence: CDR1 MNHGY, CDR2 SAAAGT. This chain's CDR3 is CASSAPGTYGYTF. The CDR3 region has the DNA TGTGCCAGCAGCGCCCCAGGGACCTATGGCTACACCTTC.

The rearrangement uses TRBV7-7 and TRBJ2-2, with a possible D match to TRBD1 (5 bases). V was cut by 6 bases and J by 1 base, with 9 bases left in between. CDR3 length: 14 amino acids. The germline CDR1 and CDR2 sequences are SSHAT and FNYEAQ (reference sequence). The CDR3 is CASRIRENTGELFF. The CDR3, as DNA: TGTGCCAGCAGGATCAGGGAGAACACCGGGGAGCTGTTTTTT.

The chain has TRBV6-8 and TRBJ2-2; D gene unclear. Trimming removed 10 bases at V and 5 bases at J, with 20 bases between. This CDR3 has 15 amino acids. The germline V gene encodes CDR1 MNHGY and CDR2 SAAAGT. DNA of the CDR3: TGTGCCACCTCGAAACCCTCGGGCGGTACCGGGGAGCTGTTTTTT. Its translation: CATSKPSGGTGELFF.

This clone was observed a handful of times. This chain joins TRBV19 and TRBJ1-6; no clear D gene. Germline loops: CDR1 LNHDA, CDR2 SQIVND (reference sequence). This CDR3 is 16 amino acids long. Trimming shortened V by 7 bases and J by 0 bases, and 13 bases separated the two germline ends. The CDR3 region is CASTGQVSSYNSPLHF. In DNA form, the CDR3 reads TGTGCCAGTACTGGTCAGGTCAGCTCCTATAATTCACCCCTCCACTTT.

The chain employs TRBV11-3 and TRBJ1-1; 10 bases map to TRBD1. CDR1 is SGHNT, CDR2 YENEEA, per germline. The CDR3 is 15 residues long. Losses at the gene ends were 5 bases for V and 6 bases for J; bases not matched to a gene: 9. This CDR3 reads CASSTKTGGPPEAFF. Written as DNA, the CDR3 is TGTGCCAGCAGCACGAAGACAGGGGGCCCACCTGAAGCTTTCTTT.